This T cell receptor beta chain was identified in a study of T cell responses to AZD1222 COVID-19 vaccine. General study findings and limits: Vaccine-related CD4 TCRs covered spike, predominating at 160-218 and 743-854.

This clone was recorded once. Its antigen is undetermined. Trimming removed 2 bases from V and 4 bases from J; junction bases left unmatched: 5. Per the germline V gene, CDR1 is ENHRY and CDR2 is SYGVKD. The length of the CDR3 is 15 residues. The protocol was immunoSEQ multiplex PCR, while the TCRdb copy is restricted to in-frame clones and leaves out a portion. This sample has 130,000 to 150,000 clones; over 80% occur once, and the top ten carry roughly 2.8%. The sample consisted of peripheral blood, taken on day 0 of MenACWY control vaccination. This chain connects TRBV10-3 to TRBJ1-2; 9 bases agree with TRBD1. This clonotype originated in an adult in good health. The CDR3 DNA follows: TGTGCCATCAGTGAGGACAGGGGGGAGGGCTATGGCTACACCTTC. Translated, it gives CAISEDRGEGYGYTF.